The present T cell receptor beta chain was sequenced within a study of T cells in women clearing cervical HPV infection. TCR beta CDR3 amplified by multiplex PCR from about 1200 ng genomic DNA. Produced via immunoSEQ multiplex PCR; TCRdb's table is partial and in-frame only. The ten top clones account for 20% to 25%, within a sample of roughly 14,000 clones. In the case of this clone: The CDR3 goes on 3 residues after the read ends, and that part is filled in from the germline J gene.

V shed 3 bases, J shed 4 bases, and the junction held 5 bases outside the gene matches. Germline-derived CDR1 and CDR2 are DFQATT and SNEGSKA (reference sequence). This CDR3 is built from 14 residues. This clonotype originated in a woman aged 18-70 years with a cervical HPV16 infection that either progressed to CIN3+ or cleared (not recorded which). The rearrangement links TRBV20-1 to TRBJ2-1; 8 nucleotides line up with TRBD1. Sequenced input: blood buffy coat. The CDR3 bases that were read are TGCAGTGCTAGTTGGGACAGGCCTTACAATGAG. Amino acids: CSASWDRPYNE. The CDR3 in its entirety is CSASWDRPYNEQFF.